This T cell receptor (beta chain) was documented in a study of T cell repertoires in cytomegalovirus infection. Study as a whole: Public TCR beta signatures indicated both CMV infection and matching HLA type.

Study-wide findings and caveats: Adding up the frequency of public TCR beta families identified people who carried CMV plus the relevant HLA. In two of eight donors, the top clonotype was HLA-C-restricted CMV-specific.

The germline CDR1 and CDR2 sequences are SGHTA and FQGNSA. Losses at the gene ends were 5 bases for V and 6 bases for J; bases not matched to a gene: 6. This CDR3 has 14 residues. Each CDR3 protein gets one entry after TCRdb re-called the reads with MiXCR. The data contain about 300,000 distinct CDR3 sequences, 9.6% of them singletons. This clonotype was observed at least ten times. The antigen remains unidentified. The chain employs TRBV7-2 and TRBJ2-1; 8 bases map to TRBD2. The sequence derives from a human donor in good health (CMV status not recorded). Some clones in this sample may be carry-over from other donors' samples. What was sequenced was PBMCs. CDR3 in DNA: TGTGCCAGCAGCCCACGGACTAGCTCCAATGAGCAGTTCTTC. Translated, it gives CASSPRTSSNEQFF.